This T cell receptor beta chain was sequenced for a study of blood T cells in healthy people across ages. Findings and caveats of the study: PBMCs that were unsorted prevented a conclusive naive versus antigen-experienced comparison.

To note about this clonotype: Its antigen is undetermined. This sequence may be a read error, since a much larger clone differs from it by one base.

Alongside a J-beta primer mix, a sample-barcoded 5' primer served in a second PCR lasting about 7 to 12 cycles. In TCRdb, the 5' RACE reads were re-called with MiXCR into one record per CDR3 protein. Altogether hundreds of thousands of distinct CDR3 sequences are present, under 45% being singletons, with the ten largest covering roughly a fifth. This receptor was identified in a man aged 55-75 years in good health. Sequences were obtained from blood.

CDR3 in amino acids: CASSLGDVPYEQYF. The CDR3, as DNA: TGCGCCAGCAGCTTGGGGGACGTCCCCTACGAGCAGTACTTC. The chain has TRBV5-1 and TRBJ2-7; D may match TRBD1 or TRBD2 (5 bases each). Trimming took off 0 bases at V and 2 bases at J, with 9 bases between the two ends. This CDR3 is built from 14 residues. Germline CDR1 SGHRS, CDR2 YFSETQ.